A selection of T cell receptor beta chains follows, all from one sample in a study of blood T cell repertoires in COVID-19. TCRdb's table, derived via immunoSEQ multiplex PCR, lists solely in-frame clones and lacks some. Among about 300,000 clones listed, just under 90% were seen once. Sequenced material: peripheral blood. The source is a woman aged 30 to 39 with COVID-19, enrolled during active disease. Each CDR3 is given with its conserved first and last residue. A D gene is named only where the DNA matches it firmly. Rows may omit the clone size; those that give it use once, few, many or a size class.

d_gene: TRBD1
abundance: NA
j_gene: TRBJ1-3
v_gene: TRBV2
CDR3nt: TGTGCCAGCAGTGAAGCCGGGACAGGGAGTCACACCATATATTTT
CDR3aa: CASSEAGTGSHTIYF

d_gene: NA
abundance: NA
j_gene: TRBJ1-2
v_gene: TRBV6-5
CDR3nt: TGTGCCAGCACAAAGCCGGGACACCCTGGGGATGGCTACACCTTC
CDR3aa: CASTKPGHPGDGYTF

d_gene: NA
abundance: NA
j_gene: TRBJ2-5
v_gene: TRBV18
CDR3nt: TGTGCCAGCTCACCACCGGGACTCCAAGAGACCCAGTACTTC
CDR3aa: CASSPPGLQETQYF

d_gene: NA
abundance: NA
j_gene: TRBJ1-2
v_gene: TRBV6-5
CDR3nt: TGTGCCAGCACCTCAACGGCGGGATATGGCTACACCTTC
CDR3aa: CASTSTAGYGYTF

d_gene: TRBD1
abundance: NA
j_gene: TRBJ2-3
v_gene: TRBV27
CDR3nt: TGTGCCACCGGACAGGGGGGGGATACGCAGTATTTT
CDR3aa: CATGQGGDTQYF

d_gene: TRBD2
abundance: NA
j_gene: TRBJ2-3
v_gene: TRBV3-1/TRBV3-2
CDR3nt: TGTGCCAGCAGCCAAGGGATGGGGAGGGGCAGATCCACAGATACGCAGTATTTT
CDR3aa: CASSQGMGRGRSTDTQYF

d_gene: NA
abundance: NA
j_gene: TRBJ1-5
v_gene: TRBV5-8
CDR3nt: TGTGCCAGCAGCCGAGTCTCCTTCAATCAGCCCCAGCATTTT
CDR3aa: CASSRVSFNQPQHF

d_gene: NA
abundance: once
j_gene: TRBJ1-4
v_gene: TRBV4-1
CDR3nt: TGCGCCAGCAGCCCGGCACAGGGTATTAATGAAAAACTGTTTTTT
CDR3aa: CASSPAQGINEKLFF

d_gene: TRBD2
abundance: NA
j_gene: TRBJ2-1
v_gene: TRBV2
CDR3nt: TGTGCCAGCAGTTCCCTAGCGGGACCGAACAATGAGCAGTTCTTC
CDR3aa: CASSSLAGPNNEQFF

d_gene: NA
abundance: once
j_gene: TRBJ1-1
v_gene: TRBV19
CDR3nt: TGTGCCAGTAGGGAGGGGAGTATCACTGAAGCTTTCTTT
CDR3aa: CASREGSITEAFF

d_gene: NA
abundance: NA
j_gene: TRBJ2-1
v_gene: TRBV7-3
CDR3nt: TGTGCCAGCAGCCTACGGGACACCTTTTACAATGAGCAGTTCTTC
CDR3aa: CASSLRDTFYNEQFF

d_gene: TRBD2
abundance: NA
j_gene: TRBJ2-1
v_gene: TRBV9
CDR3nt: TGTGCCAGCAGCCTGACTGCGGGCGGGGGGACCAGTGAGCAGTTCTTC
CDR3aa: CASSLTAGGGTSEQFF

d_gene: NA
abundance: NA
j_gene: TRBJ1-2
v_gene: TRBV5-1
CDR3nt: TGCGCCAGCAGCGACTCAGCAGGGTCTGGTCTTGGAGGCTACACCTTC
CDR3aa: CASSDSAGSGLGGYTF

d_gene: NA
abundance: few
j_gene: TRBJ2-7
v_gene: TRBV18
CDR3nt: TGTGCCAGCTCACCAACCCTTAGCTCCTACGAGCAGTACTTC
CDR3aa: CASSPTLSSYEQYF

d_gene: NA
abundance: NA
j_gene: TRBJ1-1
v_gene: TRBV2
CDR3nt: TGTGCCAGCAGTGAAGCGGGCGCTGGCTACACTGAAGCTTTCTTT
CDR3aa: CASSEAGAGYTEAFF

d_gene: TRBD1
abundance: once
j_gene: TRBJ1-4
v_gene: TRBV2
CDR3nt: TGTGCCAGCAGGAAACAGGGGACTAATGAAAAACTGTTTTTT
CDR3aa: CASRKQGTNEKLFF

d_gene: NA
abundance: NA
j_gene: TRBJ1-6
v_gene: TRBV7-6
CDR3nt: TGTGCCAGCAGCTTATCCCCAAATTCACCCCTCCACTTT
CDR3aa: CASSLSPNSPLHF

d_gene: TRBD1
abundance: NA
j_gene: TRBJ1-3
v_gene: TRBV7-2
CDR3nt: TGTGCCAGCAGCCTGACAGGGTCTGGAAACACCATATATTTT
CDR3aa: CASSLTGSGNTIYF

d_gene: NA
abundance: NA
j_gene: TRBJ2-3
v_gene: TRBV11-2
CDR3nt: TGTGCCAGCAGAACACAGGGTACTCCGGATTTT
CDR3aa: CASRTQGTPDF

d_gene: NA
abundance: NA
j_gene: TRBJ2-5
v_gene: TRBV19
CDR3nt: TGTGCCAGTAGTAAGAGGGCCCAAGAGACCCAGTACTTC
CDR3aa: CASSKRAQETQYF

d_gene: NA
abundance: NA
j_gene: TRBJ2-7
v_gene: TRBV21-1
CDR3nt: TGTGCCAGCAGCAACGGACAGGCCTACGAGCAGTACTTC
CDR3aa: CASSNGQAYEQYF

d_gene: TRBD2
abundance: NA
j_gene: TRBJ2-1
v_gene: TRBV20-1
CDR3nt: TGCAGTGCTAGTGAAGCGGGGGGGGCTATCGATGAGCAGTTCTTC
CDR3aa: CSASEAGGAIDEQFF

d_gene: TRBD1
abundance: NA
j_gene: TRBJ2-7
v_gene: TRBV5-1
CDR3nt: TGCGCCAGCTGGGACAGGGAAAGTTCCTACGAGCAGTACTTC
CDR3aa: CASWDRESSYEQYF

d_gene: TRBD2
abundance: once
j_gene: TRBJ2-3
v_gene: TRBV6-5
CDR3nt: TGTGCCAGCCCCGGGAGTAGCGGGGACACAGATACGCAGTATTTT
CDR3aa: CASPGSSGDTDTQYF

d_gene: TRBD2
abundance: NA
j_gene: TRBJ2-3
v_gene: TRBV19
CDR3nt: TGTGCCAGTAGGCGGGGGTTAGGTGGCACAGATACGCAGTATTTT
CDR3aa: CASRRGLGGTDTQYF

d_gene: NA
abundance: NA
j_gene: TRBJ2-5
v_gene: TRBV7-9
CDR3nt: TGTGCCAGCAGCTATACTAGTTCCGAGACCCAGTACTTC
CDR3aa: CASSYTSSETQYF

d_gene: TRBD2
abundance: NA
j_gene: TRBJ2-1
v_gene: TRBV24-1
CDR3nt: TGTGCCACCAGTGATTGGGGGGGGAGCTCCTACAATGAGCAGTTCTTC
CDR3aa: CATSDWGGSSYNEQFF

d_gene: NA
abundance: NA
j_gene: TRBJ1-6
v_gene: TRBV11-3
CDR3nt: TGTGCCAGCAACAGTTATAATTCACCCCTCCACTTT
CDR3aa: CASNSYNSPLHF

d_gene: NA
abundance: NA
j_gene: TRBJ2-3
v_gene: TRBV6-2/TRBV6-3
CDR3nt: TGTGCCAGCAGCCCCTTTGGTAGCGGAGGGACAGATACGCAGTATTTT
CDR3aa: CASSPFGSGGTDTQYF

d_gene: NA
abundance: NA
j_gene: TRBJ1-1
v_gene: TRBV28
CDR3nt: TGTGCCAGCAGTTTAAGGGGGTGGGCTTTCTTT
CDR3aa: CASSLRGWAFF

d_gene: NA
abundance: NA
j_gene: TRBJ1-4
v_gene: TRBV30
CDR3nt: TGTGCCTGGACAGAAGCAACTAATGAAAAACTGTTTTTT
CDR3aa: CAWTEATNEKLFF

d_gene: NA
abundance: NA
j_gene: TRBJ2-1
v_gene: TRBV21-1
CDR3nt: TGTGCCAGCAGTAAAACAGTTAAGGGGACAGGGTGTAATTGCGCCTACAATGAGCAGTTCTTC
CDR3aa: CASSKTVKGTGCNCAYNEQFF

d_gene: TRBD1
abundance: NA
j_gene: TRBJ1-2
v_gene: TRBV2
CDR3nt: TGTGCCAGCACCTCAAGGCCTACAGGGGGGATCGACTATGGCTACACCTTC
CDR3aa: CASTSRPTGGIDYGYTF

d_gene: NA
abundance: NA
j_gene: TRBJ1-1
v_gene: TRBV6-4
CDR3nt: TGTGCCAGCAGTCTTGAATCGACAGGGAACACTGAAGCTTTCTTT
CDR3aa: CASSLESTGNTEAFF

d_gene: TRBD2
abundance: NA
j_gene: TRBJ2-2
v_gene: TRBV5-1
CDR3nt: TGCGCCAGCAGCTTACCAAGCGGGGCAAAGGCCGGGGAGCTGTTTTTT
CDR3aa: CASSLPSGAKAGELFF

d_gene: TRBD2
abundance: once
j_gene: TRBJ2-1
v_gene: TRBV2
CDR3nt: TGTGCCAGCAGTGAAGCGGGAGGGTACGGGAGCAAAGGGAATGAGCAGTTCTTC
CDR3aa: CASSEAGGYGSKGNEQFF

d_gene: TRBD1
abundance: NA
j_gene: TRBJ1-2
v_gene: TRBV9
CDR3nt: TGTGCCAGTAGCGCCGGGACAGGGGTGCGATATGGCTACACCTTC
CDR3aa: CASSAGTGVRYGYTF

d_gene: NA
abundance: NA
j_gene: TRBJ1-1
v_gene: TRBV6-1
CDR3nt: TGTGCCAGCAGTGAAGCGTTGGCCAACACTGAAGCTTTCTTT
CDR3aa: CASSEALANTEAFF

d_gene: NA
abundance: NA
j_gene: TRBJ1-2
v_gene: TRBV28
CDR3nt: TGTGCCAGCAGTTTATCCCGACAGGACGCTTATGGCTACACCTTC
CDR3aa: CASSLSRQDAYGYTF

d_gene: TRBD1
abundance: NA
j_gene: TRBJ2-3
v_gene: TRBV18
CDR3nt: TGTGCCAGCTCACCAGGACAGGGGGCGGACACAGATACGCAGTATTTT
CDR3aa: CASSPGQGADTDTQYF